Presented here are 6 T cell receptor beta chains from one specimen sequenced in a study of blood T cell repertoires in COVID-19. TCRdb's copy holds only in-frame clones and misses some; the assay was immunoSEQ multiplex PCR. Here the sample spans 180,000 or so clones, approximately 86% being singletons. Source material: peripheral blood. Receptor source: a man aged 55 to 70 who had recovered from COVID-19.

V gene TRBV4-3 combines with J gene TRBJ1-2, with 9 bases matching TRBD1. J lost 4 bases, V lost 0 bases, and 6 bases had no gene match. This CDR3 contains 16 residues. Germline CDR1 and CDR2: LGHNA and YSLEER. Here the CDR3 reads CASSQDRPTGGYGYTF. CDR3 nucleotides: TGCGCCAGCAGCCAAGATCGCCCGACAGGGGGCTATGGCTACACCTTC.

This clone was recorded a few times. The CDR3 here is CASSRGGRRRETQYF. CDR3 sequence (DNA): TGTGCCAGCAGCCGGGGAGGTAGGAGGAGAGAGACCCAGTACTTC. The rearrangement uses TRBV3-1 (or the pseudogene TRBV3-2) and TRBJ2-5, with D possibly matching TRBD2 (6 bases). The CDR3 sequence is 15 residues long. Germline values: CDR1 LGHDT, CDR2 YNNKEL (reference sequence). V was clipped by 4 bases and J by 4 bases, with 16 bases between them.

This clone was seen just once. The gene calls are TRBV4-1 and TRBJ2-5; the match to TRBD2 covers 9 bases. The CDR3 contains 16 residues. Germline V gene sequence: CDR1 MGHRA, CDR2 YSYEKL. J gave up 1 base and V 0 bases, and 3 bases lay outside the gene matches. The CDR3 region is CASSQEAGGGQETQYF. CDR3 sequence (DNA): TGCGCCAGCAGCCAAGAGGCGGGGGGGGGCCAAGAGACCCAGTACTTC.

J is TRBJ2-3 and V is TRBV2, with TRBD2 identical over 7 bases. After removal of 8 bases from V and 1 base from J, the junction contained 12 bases not matched to a gene. CDR1 is SNHLY, CDR2 FYNNEI, per germline. This CDR3 has 16 amino acids. In nucleotides, the CDR3 is TGTGCCAGCCGCGGGACTACCGTTTTCGGCACAGATACGCAGTATTTT. Amino acids: CASRGTTVFGTDTQYF.

The chain links TRBV28 to TRBJ2-7; D remains ambiguous. This CDR3 has 12 residues. V was cut by 5 bases and J by 3 bases, with 8 bases left in between. Germline V gene lookup returns CDR1 MDHEN and CDR2 SYDVKM. The CDR3 sequence: CASSPVVYEQYF. CDR3 sequence (DNA): TGTGCCAGCAGTCCCGTAGTCTACGAGCAGTACTTC.

The CDR3 loop is CASSSQGAVETQYF. The CDR3 bases are TGCGCCAGCAGCTCGCAGGGGGCGGTTGAGACCCAGTACTTC. The chain recombines TRBV5-1 with TRBJ2-5; 8 bases agree with TRBD1. The V gene's germline CDR1 is SGHRS and CDR2 YFSETQ. CDR3 length: 14 amino acids. V dropped 3 bases and J dropped 5; count of bases not matched to a gene: 6.